The 9 T cell receptor beta chains below all came from one sample that was sequenced in a study of blood T cell repertoires in COVID-19. Profiled with immunoSEQ multiplex PCR; TCRdb holds only in-frame clones, not every one. The sample comprises 29,000 or so clones, 60% to 80% of which are singletons, and about half rests with the top ten. Sequencing used peripheral blood. These receptors all stem from a woman aged 70-85 years with acute or convalescent COVID-19.

The chain has TRBV9 and TRBJ1-1, with TRBD1 as a possible D gene (5 bases). The V and J ends lost 1 base and 7 bases respectively, with 11 bases between them. The CDR3 contains 13 residues. Germline V gene lookup returns CDR1 SGDLS and CDR2 YYNGEE. CDR3 loop: CASSVLQEGEAFF. The DNA for the CDR3 is TGTGCCAGCAGCGTACTACAGGAAGGTGAAGCTTTCTTT.

This clone was picked up one time. This sequence joins TRBV19 and TRBJ2-5, with 11 bases fitting TRBD2. Germline values: CDR1 LNHDA, CDR2 SQIVND (reference sequence). The CDR3 covers 15 residues. The V gene end was trimmed by 10 bases and the J gene end by 1 base; junction bases not matched to a gene: 8. CDR3: CATRRLAGSQETQYF. The CDR3 DNA reads as TGTGCCACCCGTCGACTAGCGGGGAGCCAAGAGACCCAGTACTTC.

This clone was detected only once. This chain uses TRBV28 with TRBJ1-2; 9 positions match TRBD1. From germline, CDR1 is MDHEN and CDR2 SYDVKM. This CDR3 is built from 14 residues. With V trimmed by 6 bases and J by 8 bases, 10 bases remained unmatched. The CDR3 nucleotides are TGTGCCAGCAGACCCCCGGGACAGGGAGGCGGCTACACCTTC. It codes for CASRPPGQGGGYTF.

V usage is TRBV15 and J usage is TRBJ2-7, with a possible D match to TRBD2 (6 bases). The CDR3 covers 14 residues. CDR1 and CDR2 (germline): LNHNV, YYDKDF (reference sequence). Trimming took 1 base from V and 5 from J, leaving 12 bases between them. CDR3 amino acids: CATSRGGSSDEQYF. Here the CDR3 DNA reads TGTGCCACCAGCAGAGGGGGATCTAGCGACGAGCAGTACTTC.

The rearrangement uses TRBV2 and TRBJ2-3; D ambiguous. Germline assignment: CDR1 SNHLY and CDR2 FYNNEI. V shed 4 bases and J shed 1 base, with 12 bases lying between them. The CDR3 runs to 15 residues. CDR3 region: CASSGSDSRTDTQYF. As DNA, the CDR3 is TGTGCCAGCAGTGGGTCTGACTCTCGCACAGATACGCAGTATTTT.

The chain employs TRBV6-2 or TRBV6-3 and TRBJ1-5; TRBD1 matches at 8 bases. Germline V CDR1 and CDR2: MNHEY, SVGEGT. CDR3 length: 14 residues. The V and J ends lost 5 bases and 7 bases, in that order; junction bases with no gene match: 7. CDR3 sequence (DNA): TGTGCCAGCAGTCCATCAGGGGGCGGACAGCCCCAGCATTTT. Amino acid sequence: CASSPSGGGQPQHF.

The CDR3: CASSISTGGYGYTF. CDR3 in DNA: TGTGCCAGTAGTATCTCGACAGGGGGTTATGGCTACACCTTC. The chain couples TRBV19 to TRBJ1-2, with TRBD1 matching over 9 bases. The CDR3 has 14 residues. Germline V gene lookup returns CDR1 LNHDA and CDR2 SQIVND (reference sequence). V shed 3 bases and J 5 bases; nucleotides not matched to a gene: 4.

This clone was counted once. This CDR3 is CASSLTENPYEQYF. The DNA for the CDR3 is TGTGCCAGCAGCTTGACGGAGAATCCCTACGAGCAGTACTTC. The gene calls are TRBV5-5 and TRBJ2-7; D unclear. Trimming stripped 1 base from V and 2 bases from J, with 10 bases between. There are 14 residues in the CDR3. CDR1 is SGHKS and CDR2 is YYEKEE in the germline V gene (reference sequence).

The chain has TRBV7-2 and TRBJ2-2; TRBD2 aligns across 8 bases. After removal of 2 bases from V and 1 base from J, the junction contained 3 bases not matched to a gene. CDR1 is SGHTA and CDR2 is FQGNSA in the germline V gene. The CDR3 spans 16 residues. CDR3 amino acids: CASSLLGTRNTGELFF. The CDR3 DNA is TGTGCCAGCAGCTTACTGGGGACTAGGAACACCGGGGAGCTGTTTTTT.